A single sample gave rise to the 27 T cell receptor beta chains below, sequenced in a study of T cell repertoires in cytomegalovirus infection. TCRdb re-analysed the reads in MiXCR, keeping a single row per CDR3 protein. Of about 830,000 distinct CDR3 sequences listed, approximately 29% are singletons. Antigen specificity for these receptors is unknown. Sample: cultured CD8+ T cells from PBMCs, taken from culture after CMV antigen stimulation. The source is a human donor in good health (CMV status not recorded). Some clones in this sample may be carry-over from other donors' samples.

The genes are TRBV12-5 and TRBJ2-3, with D possibly called TRBD1 or TRBD2 (6 bases each). This CDR3 is 17 amino acids long. CDR1 is LGHNT, CDR2 FRNRAP, per germline. V was trimmed by 7 bases and J by 1 base, leaving 21 bases between them. CDR3 nucleotide sequence: TGTGCTAGTGCCTGGGGACTGGAGAGGGGGGGCACAGATACGCAGTATTTT. Translation: CASAWGLERGGTDTQYF.

The chain joins TRBV7-9 to TRBJ1-2; possible D gene TRBD1, 6 bases. This CDR3 has 17 amino acids. V was pared by 4 bases and J by 7 bases, with 25 bases between. CDR1 is SEHNR and CDR2 is FQNEAQ in the germline V gene (reference sequence). CDR3 nucleotides: TGTGCCAGCAGCTCTTCAACAGGGATACTTGCGGCTATTGGCTACACCTTC. It is translated as CASSSSTGILAAIGYTF. Full variable domain (remainder filled in from reference TRBV7-9 and TRBJ1-2): DTGVSQNPRHKITKRGQNVTFRCDPISEHNRLYWYRQTLGQGPEFLTYFQNEAQLEKSRLLSDRFSAERPKGSFSTLEIQRTEQGDSAMYLCASSSSTGILAAIGYTFGSGTRLTVV.

This chain connects TRBV20-1 to TRBJ1-2; tentatively, D is TRBD1 (6 bases). V was clipped by 6 bases and J by 3 bases, with 14 bases between them. The CDR3 is 13 amino acids. Germline lookup yields CDR1 DFQATT and CDR2 SNEGSKA (reference sequence). For the CDR3, the DNA is TGCAGTGCACGACCTCGGACAGACTATGGCTACACCTTC. It yields the protein CSARPRTDYGYTF.

The V and J genes are TRBV29-1 and TRBJ2-1; D may be TRBD1 or TRBD2 (6 bases each). Per the germline V gene, CDR1 is SQVTM and CDR2 is ANQGSEA. This CDR3 region has 14 residues. Trimming removed 7 bases at V and 0 bases at J, with 13 bases between. The chain's CDR3 is CSAWGAGSYNEQFF. The DNA of the CDR3 is TGCAGCGCTTGGGGGGCCGGCTCCTACAATGAGCAGTTCTTC.

The gene calls are TRBV10-3 and TRBJ2-3, with D unresolved. CDR1 ENHRY and CDR2 SYGVKD come from the germline V gene. This CDR3 region has 15 residues. Trimming pared 6 bases from V and 3 bases from J, leaving 16 bases between. This chain's CDR3 is CAISPTELGTDTQYF. CDR3 sequence (DNA): TGTGCCATCAGCCCGACCGAATTAGGGACAGATACGCAGTATTTT.

V usage is TRBV6-1 and J usage is TRBJ2-3; D is possibly TRBD1 or TRBD2 (5 bases each). Trimming stripped 4 bases from V and 0 bases from J, with 14 bases between. The CDR3 covers 16 residues. CDR1 is MNHNS, CDR2 SASEGT, per germline. CDR3 protein: CASSAYSGPSTDTQYF. Written as DNA, the CDR3 is TGTGCCAGCAGTGCCTATTCGGGGCCCAGCACAGATACGCAGTATTTT.

There are many counts of this clonotype. J is TRBJ2-2 and V is TRBV7-6; 7 nucleotides line up with TRBD1. V was pared by 6 bases and J by 4 bases, with 2 bases of the junction left unmatched. Germline V CDR1 and CDR2: SGHVS, FNYEAQ. There are 13 residues in the CDR3. CDR3 nucleotides: TGTGCCAGCAGGCCAGGGGGCACCGGGGAGCTGTTTTTT. Its translation: CASRPGGTGELFF. The full variable domain, completed using reference TRBV7-6 and TRBJ2-2, is GAGVSQSPRYKVTKRGQDVALRCDPISGHVSLYWYRQALGQGPEFLTYFNYEAQQDKSGLPNDRFSAERPEGSISTLTIQRTEQRDSAMYRCASRPGGTGELFFGEGSRLTVL.

This clonotype has more than one count but fewer than ten. The J gene is TRBJ2-2, the V gene TRBV7-3, with 9 bases matching TRBD1. The CDR3 is made up of 15 amino acids. Unmatched junction bases numbered 7, after V lost 7 bases and J lost 4 bases. Germline assignment: CDR1 SGHTA and CDR2 FQGTGA. The CDR3 DNA is TGTGCCAGCACCTTGGGACAGGGTTTCACCGGGGAGCTGTTTTTT. Translation gives CASTLGQGFTGELFF.

The table lists this clonotype with a few counts. The chain recombines TRBV5-1 with TRBJ2-7; TRBD2 might be the D (5 bases). Germline loops: CDR1 SGHRS, CDR2 YFSETQ. The CDR3 consists of 14 residues. V lost 0 bases and J lost 2, with 9 bases in between. The CDR3 is CASSLGGPAYEQYV. For the CDR3, the DNA is TGCGCCAGCAGCTTGGGAGGGCCCGCCTACGAGCAGTACGTC.

The rearrangement uses TRBV6-5 and TRBJ2-1; 12 bases are a match to TRBD2. With 4 bases clipped from V and 9 bases from J, the junction kept 4 bases outside the gene matches. There are 14 residues in the CDR3. In germline, CDR1 is MNHEY, CDR2 SVGAGI. CDR3 amino acids: CASSLLAGGPEQFF. In DNA form, the CDR3 reads TGTGCCAGCAGTTTACTAGCGGGGGGACCTGAGCAGTTCTTC.

In its sample, this clonotype was seen many times. The chain links TRBV7-2 to TRBJ2-7; the match to TRBD1 covers 9 bases. CDR3 size: 15 residues. The J segment lost 4 bases and the V segment lost 5 bases, leaving 9 bases of the junction unmatched. CDR1 is SGHTA, CDR2 FQGNSA, per germline. The CDR3 reads CASSRLRDREYEQYF. DNA of the CDR3: TGTGCCAGCAGCCGTTTGAGGGACAGGGAATACGAGCAGTACTTC.

This clonotype was picked up a small number of times. J is TRBJ2-3 and V is TRBV4-1; D is ambiguous. CDR1 and CDR2 from the germline V gene are MGHRA and YSYEKL. The CDR3 runs 14 residues. Trimming shortened V by 4 bases and J by 1 base, and 9 bases separated the two germline ends. In DNA form, the CDR3 reads TGCGCCAGCAGCCGCCGGGCCCGCACAGATACGCAGTATTTT. Amino acids: CASSRRARTDTQYF.

V usage is TRBV24-1 and J usage is TRBJ2-3; 10 bases fit TRBD1. V trimming: 3 bases; J trimming: 2 bases; junction bases outside the gene matches: 7. CDR1 and CDR2 (germline): KGHDR, SFDVKD. This CDR3 contains 17 residues. The CDR3 coding sequence is TGTGCCACCAGTGATGGGTCCGGGACAGGGGCCACAGATACGCAGTATTTT. Amino acid sequence: CATSDGSGTGATDTQYF.

V usage is TRBV15 and J usage is TRBJ2-3; 8 nucleotides line up with TRBD1. The CDR3 is 14 amino acids. V lost 5 bases, J lost 2 bases, and 3 bases stayed unmatched. CDR1 is LNHNV and CDR2 is YYDKDF in the germline V gene (reference sequence). Written as DNA, the CDR3 is TGTGCCACCAGCGCAGGGGGCGACACAGATACGCAGTATTTT. Its translation: CATSAGGDTDTQYF.

This chain links TRBV13 with TRBJ2-3; weak D call: TRBD2 (6 bases). Germline V gene data show CDR1 as PRHDT and CDR2 as FYEKMQ (reference sequence). The CDR3 sequence is 14 residues long. The V end was cut by 5 bases, the J end by 6 bases, with 15 bases between. DNA of the CDR3: TGTGCCAGCAGCCCGAAGCGGGCAGGGGATACGCAGTATTTT. Its translation: CASSPKRAGDTQYF.

The V call is TRBV12-3 or TRBV12-4, the J call TRBJ1-6; 7 bases map to TRBD1. The CDR3 has 13 amino acids. V gave up 6 bases and J gave up 11 bases; unmatched junction bases: 7. CDR3 region: CASSPDRAAPLHF. CDR3 coding DNA: TGTGCCAGCAGCCCCGACAGGGCTGCACCCCTCCACTTT.

This clonotype was found once. A much larger clone sits a single nucleotide away, making a read error possible. The rearrangement links TRBV7-8 to TRBJ2-3; the D gene is possibly TRBD2 (5 bases). Trimming removed 6 bases from V and 6 bases from J, with 13 bases in between. Germline assignment: CDR1 SGHVS and CDR2 FQNEAQ. The CDR3 extends over 13 amino acids. The CDR3 DNA reads TGTGCCAGCAGTCCACCCGGGATGGATACGCAGTATTTT. Protein sequence: CASSPPGMDTQYF.

This clonotype was seen only a few times. The chain carries TRBV20-1 and TRBJ2-2, with D unclear. The CDR3 runs 11 residues. Deletions cut 4 bases from V and 3 bases from J, with 3 bases between. The germline CDR1 and CDR2 sequences are DFQATT and SNEGSKA (reference sequence). In DNA, the CDR3 is TGCAGTGCTAAGGACACCGGGGAGCTGTTTTTT. This sequence encodes CSAKDTGELFF.

This clonotype has a handful of counts. The chain recombines TRBV5-5 with TRBJ2-7; D is perhaps TRBD1 (6 bases). In germline, CDR1 is SGHKS, CDR2 YYEKEE (reference sequence). This CDR3 comprises 14 residues. Trimming left V 3 bases short and J 3 bases short, with 13 bases between. The CDR3 is CASSSPGAYYEQYF. The CDR3 bases are TGTGCCAGCAGCTCACCAGGGGCCTACTACGAGCAGTACTTC.

The chain joins TRBV5-6 to TRBJ1-6; tentatively, D is TRBD1 (6 bases). V dropped 0 bases and J dropped 14 bases, with 12 bases sitting between them. The germline CDR1 and CDR2 sequences are SGHDT and YYEEEE. This CDR3 region has 13 residues. In DNA, the CDR3 is TGTGCCAGCAGCTTGGGCCAGGGGCTCGCCCTCCACTTT. Translating gives CASSLGQGLALHF.

V gene TRBV4-1 combines with J gene TRBJ2-6; D gene unclear. Between the trimmed V and J ends, which lost 4 bases and 4 bases, there was a span of 8 bases. The germline V gene encodes CDR1 MGHRA and CDR2 YSYEKL. The CDR3 spans 14 residues. DNA of the CDR3: TGCGCCAGCAGCCTAACGCGGGGGGCCAACGTCCTGACTTTC. Translating it yields CASSLTRGANVLTF.

This chain connects TRBV6-5 to TRBJ1-2; TRBD1 matches at 8 bases. Germline loops: CDR1 MNHEY, CDR2 SVGAGI. CDR3 length: 15 amino acids. J lost 5 bases, V lost 6 bases, and 11 bases had no gene match. In nucleotides, the CDR3 is TGTGCCAGCAGCGCAACCCACGGGACAGGATATGGCTACACCTTC. It specifies CASSATHGTGYGYTF.

This clonotype occurred many times. This chain uses TRBV7-2 with TRBJ2-7; a possible D gene is TRBD1 (6 bases). V gave up 0 bases and J gave up 5 bases, with 8 bases separating them. The CDR3 extends over 13 amino acids. The germline CDR1 and CDR2 sequences are SGHTA and FQGNSA. This CDR3 is CASSLAPGDEQYF. The CDR3 bases are TGTGCCAGCAGCTTAGCACCAGGGGACGAGCAGTACTTC.

The chain joins TRBV28 to TRBJ2-5; tentative D call: TRBD1 (5 bases). The ends were cut back, 3 bases at V and 3 bases at J, with 11 bases in the middle. This CDR3 comprises 14 residues. The V gene's germline CDR1 is MDHEN and CDR2 SYDVKM. CDR3 sequence reads: CASSFKGLEETQYF. The DNA of the CDR3 is TGTGCCAGCAGTTTTAAGGGGCTCGAAGAGACCCAGTACTTC.

This clonotype turned up a few times. The chain links TRBV7-9 to TRBJ1-2; D gene unclear. Germline V lookup: CDR1 SEHNR, CDR2 FQNEAQ (reference sequence). V lost 4 bases and J lost 4, with 19 bases in between. The CDR3 runs 16 residues. CDR3 residues: CASSSPSDGSSYGYTF. CDR3 DNA sequence: TGTGCCAGCAGCTCCCCCAGCGATGGGTCTAGCTATGGCTACACCTTC.

This clonotype was detected ten times or more. The CDR3 protein is CASSYVETQYF. The CDR3 DNA reads as TGTGCCAGCAGCTATGTGGAGACCCAGTACTTC. The V and J genes are TRBV7-9 and TRBJ2-5; no clear D. Germline lookup yields CDR1 SEHNR and CDR2 FQNEAQ (reference sequence). Between the trimmed V and J ends, which lost 4 bases and 5 bases, there was a span of 5 bases. The CDR3 runs 11 residues.

The table lists this clonotype with a few counts. The rearrangement links TRBV6-1 to TRBJ2-1; D is possibly TRBD2 (6 bases). Germline V gene sequence: CDR1 MNHNS, CDR2 SASEGT. The CDR3 sequence is 16 residues long. Trimming stripped 6 bases from V and 0 bases from J, with 15 bases between. CDR3 DNA: TGTGCCAGCAGCTGGGGACTCTCCAGCTCCTACAATGAGCAGTTCTTC. The encoded protein is CASSWGLSSSYNEQFF.